This entry features one TCR beta chain sequence. Its antigen is not identified. The data belong to a study of blood T cells in healthy people across ages. General study points: Roughly linear declines in TCR beta diversity per million T cells occurred with age.

Combining a sample-barcoded 5' primer with a J-beta primer mix, a second PCR ran for roughly 7 to 12 cycles. MiXCR, run by TCRdb on the 5' RACE reads, gives a single entry per CDR3 protein. Of around 900,000 distinct CDR3 sequences in the sample, 51% were seen once. CDR3 length: 14 amino acids. The V end was cut by 8 bases, the J end by 2 bases, with 15 bases between. The V gene's germline CDR1 is MNHNS and CDR2 SASEGT. V gene TRBV6-1 combines with J gene TRBJ1-2; D might be TRBD1 (6 bases). This TCR was sampled from a woman between 55 and 75 years old in good health. Input material: blood. The DNA of the CDR3 is TGTGCCAGCGGGGGGGCCCTTTCGAACTATGGCTACACCTTC. The encoded protein is CASGGALSNYGYTF.